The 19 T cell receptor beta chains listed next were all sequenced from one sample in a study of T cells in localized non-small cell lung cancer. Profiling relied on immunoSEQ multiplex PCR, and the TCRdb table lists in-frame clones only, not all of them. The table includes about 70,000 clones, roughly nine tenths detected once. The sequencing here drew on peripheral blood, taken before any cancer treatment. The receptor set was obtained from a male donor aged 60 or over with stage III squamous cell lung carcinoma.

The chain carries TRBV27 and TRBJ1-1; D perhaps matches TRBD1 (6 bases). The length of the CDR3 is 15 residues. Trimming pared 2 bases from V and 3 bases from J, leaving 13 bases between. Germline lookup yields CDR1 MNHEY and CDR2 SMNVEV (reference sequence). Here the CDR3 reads CASSLKRGEDTEAFF. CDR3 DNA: TGTGCCAGCAGTTTAAAAAGGGGGGAGGACACTGAAGCTTTCTTT.

In DNA, the CDR3 is TGTGCCAGCAGCTCGCCCCACTCTGGGGCCAACGTCCTGACTTTC. The encoded protein is CASSSPHSGANVLTF. V and J are TRBV5-5 and TRBJ2-6; D not resolved. Germline lookup yields CDR1 SGHKS and CDR2 YYEKEE (reference sequence). The CDR3 has 15 residues. V dropped 3 bases and J dropped 0 bases, with 7 bases sitting between them.

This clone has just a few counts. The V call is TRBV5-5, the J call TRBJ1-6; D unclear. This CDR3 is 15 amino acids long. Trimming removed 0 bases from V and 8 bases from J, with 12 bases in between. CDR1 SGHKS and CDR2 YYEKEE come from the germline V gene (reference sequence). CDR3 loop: CASSLEPTDDSPLHF. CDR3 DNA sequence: TGTGCCAGCAGCTTGGAGCCGACGGACGATTCACCCCTCCACTTT.

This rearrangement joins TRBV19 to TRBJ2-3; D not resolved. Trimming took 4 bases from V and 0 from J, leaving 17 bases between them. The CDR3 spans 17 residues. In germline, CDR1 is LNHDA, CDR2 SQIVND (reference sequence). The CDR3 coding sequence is TGTGCCAGTAGTAGACGGATCCGCCGGCTCAGCACAGATACGCAGTATTTT. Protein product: CASSRRIRRLSTDTQYF.

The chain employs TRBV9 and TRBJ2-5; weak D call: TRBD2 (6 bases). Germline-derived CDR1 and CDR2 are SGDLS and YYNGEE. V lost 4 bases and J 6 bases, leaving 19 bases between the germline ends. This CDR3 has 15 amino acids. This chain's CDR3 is CASSPWGVGGKTQYF. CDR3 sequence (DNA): TGTGCCAGCAGCCCCTGGGGGGTCGGGGGTAAGACCCAGTACTTC.

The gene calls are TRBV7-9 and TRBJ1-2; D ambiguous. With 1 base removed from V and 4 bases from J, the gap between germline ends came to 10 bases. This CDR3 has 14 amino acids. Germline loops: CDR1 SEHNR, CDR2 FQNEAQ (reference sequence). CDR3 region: CASSLGGLGYGYTF. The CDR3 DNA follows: TGTGCCAGCAGCTTAGGAGGGCTAGGCTATGGCTACACCTTC.

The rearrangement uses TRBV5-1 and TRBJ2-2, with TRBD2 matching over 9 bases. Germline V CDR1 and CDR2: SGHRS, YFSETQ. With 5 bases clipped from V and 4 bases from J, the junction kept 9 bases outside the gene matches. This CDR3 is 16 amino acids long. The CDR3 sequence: CASRPSGGLGTGELFF. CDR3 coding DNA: TGCGCCAGCAGACCGAGCGGGGGGCTCGGCACCGGGGAGCTGTTTTTT.

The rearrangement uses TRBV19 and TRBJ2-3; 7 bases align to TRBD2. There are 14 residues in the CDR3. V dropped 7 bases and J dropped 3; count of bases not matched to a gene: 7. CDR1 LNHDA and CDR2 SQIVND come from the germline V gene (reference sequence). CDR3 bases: TGTGCCAGTACCAATCCTAGCGGTACAGATACGCAGTATTTT. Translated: CASTNPSGTDTQYF.

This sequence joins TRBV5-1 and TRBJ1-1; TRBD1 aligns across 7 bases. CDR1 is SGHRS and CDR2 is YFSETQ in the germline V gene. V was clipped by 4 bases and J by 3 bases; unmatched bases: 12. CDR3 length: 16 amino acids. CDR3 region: CASSPIRDSRYTEAFF. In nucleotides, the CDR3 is TGCGCCAGCAGCCCTATCCGGGACAGTCGTTACACTGAAGCTTTCTTT.

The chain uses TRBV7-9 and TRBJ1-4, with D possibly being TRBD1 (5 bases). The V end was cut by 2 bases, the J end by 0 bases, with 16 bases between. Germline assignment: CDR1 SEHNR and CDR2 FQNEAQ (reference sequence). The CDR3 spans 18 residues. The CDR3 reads CASSLSWGRLATNEKLFF. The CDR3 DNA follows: TGTGCCAGCAGCTTAAGCTGGGGCCGACTTGCAACTAATGAAAAACTGTTTTTT.

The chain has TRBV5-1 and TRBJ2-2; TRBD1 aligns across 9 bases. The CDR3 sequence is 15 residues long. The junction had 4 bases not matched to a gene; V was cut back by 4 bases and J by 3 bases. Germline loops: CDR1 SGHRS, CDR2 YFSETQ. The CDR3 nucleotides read TGCGCCAGCAGCCTTGGACAGGGGTACACCGGGGAGCTGTTTTTT. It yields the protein CASSLGQGYTGELFF.

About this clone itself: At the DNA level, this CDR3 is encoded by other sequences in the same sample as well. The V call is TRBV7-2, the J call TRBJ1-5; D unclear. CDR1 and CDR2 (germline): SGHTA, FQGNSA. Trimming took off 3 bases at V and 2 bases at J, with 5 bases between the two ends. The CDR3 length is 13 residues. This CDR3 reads CASSFGGNQPQHF. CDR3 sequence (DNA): TGTGCCAGCAGCTTCGGGGGCAATCAGCCCCAGCATTTT.

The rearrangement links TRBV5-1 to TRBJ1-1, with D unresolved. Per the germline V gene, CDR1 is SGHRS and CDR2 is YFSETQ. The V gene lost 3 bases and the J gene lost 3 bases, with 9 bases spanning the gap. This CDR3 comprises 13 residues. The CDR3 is CASSSRGDTEAFF. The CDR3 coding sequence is TGCGCCAGCAGCTCGCGTGGAGACACTGAAGCTTTCTTT.

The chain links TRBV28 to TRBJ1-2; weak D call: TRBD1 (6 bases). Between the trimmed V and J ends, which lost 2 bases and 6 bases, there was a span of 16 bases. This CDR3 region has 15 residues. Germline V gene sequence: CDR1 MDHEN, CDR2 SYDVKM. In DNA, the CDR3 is TGTGCCAGCAGTTTACCAGTACAGGGAAACGATGGCTACACCTTC. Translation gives CASSLPVQGNDGYTF.

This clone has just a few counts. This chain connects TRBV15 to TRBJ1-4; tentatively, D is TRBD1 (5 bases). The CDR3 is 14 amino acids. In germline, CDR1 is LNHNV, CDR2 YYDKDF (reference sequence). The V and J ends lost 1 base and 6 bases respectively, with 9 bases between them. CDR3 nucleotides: TGTGCCACCAGCAGAGGGGGCAGGGATGAAAAACTGTTTTTT. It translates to CATSRGGRDEKLFF.

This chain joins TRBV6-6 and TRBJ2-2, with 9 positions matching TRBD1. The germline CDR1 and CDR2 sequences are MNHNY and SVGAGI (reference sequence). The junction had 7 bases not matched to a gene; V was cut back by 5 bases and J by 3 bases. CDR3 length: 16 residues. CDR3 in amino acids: CASSGQGRKDTGELFF. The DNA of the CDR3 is TGTGCCAGCAGTGGACAGGGGCGCAAGGACACCGGGGAGCTGTTTTTT.

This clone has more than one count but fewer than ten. CDR3 DNA: TGTGCCAGAAGCCACCGGGACTATCCCTACGAGCAGTACTTC. Translated, it gives CARSHRDYPYEQYF. This sequence joins TRBV5-3 and TRBJ2-7; 7 bases are a match to TRBD2. TRBV5-3 is labeled an ORF, and its function is uncertain. The CDR3 contains 14 residues. V was pared by 4 bases and J by 2 bases, with 6 bases of the junction left unmatched.

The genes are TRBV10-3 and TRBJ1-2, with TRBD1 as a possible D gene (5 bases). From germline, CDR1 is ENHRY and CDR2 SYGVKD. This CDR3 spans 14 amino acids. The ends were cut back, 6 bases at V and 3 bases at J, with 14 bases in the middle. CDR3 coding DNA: TGTGCCATCAGCGACTCGGGGCAGTACTATGGCTACACCTTC. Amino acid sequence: CAISDSGQYYGYTF.

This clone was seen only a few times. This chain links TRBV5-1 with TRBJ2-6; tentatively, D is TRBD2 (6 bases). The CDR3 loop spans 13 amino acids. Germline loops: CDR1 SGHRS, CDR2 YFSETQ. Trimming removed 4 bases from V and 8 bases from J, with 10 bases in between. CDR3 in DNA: TGCGCCAGCAGCGTGGGGGGTACCAACGTCCTGACTTTC. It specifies CASSVGGTNVLTF.